This TCR beta chain was found in a study of blood T cell repertoires in COVID-19. Study overall: COVID-19 samples, acute and convalescent, were from the United States, Italy and Spain.

CDR1 and CDR2 from the germline V gene are LGHDT and YNNKEL (reference sequence). V shed 4 bases and J shed 5 bases, with 9 bases lying between them. The CDR3 sequence is 12 residues long. Original handling: Amplification of reference gene primers provided the estimated nucleated cell counts. The table came from immunoSEQ multiplex PCR; TCRdb's copy has only in-frame clones and leaves some out. V and J calls and clone size follow that table, whereas D and trimming were derived from the DNA. This table has over 400,000 clones, about nine tenths appearing once. Sequenced material: peripheral blood. The chain is built from TRBV3-1 (or the pseudogene TRBV3-2) and TRBJ2-7; perhaps TRBD2 as D (5 bases). This clonotype was obtained from a woman aged 25 to 39 with active or convalescent COVID-19. CDR3 nucleotides: TGTGCCAGCAGCCGCCGGACTGACGAGCAGTACTTC. Translating gives CASSRRTDEQYF.